Each of the 23 T cell receptor beta chains below was sequenced from the same sample in a study of shared clonotypes between healthy human individuals. Sequencing was performed with immunoSEQ multiplex PCR; in TCRdb, only in-frame clones are kept and a portion is missing. The sample includes 550,000 to 800,000 clones, 90% of them seen just once. The specimen sequenced was memory CD8+ T cells from PBMCs. Noted subset: CD45RO+ cells pooled with CCR7-negative TemRA cells. All receptors come from a young man in good health. Some clones in this sample may be carry-over from other donors' samples.

This clone is a singleton in its sample. This chain joins TRBV7-2 and TRBJ1-2, with TRBD1 matching 7 bases. Germline V gives CDR1 SGHTA, CDR2 FQGNSA. This CDR3 spans 15 amino acids. V lost 1 base, J lost 4 bases, and 6 bases stayed unmatched. The CDR3 here is CASSLENTGAYGYTF. DNA for the CDR3: TGTGCCAGCAGCTTAGAAAACACAGGGGCCTATGGCTACACCTTC. The whole variable domain, filled in from reference TRBV7-2 and TRBJ1-2, reads GAGVSQSPSNKVTEKGKDVELRCDPISGHTALYWYRQSLGQGLEFLIYFQGNSAPDKSGLPSDRFSAERTGGSVSTLTIQRTQQEDSAVYLCASSLENTGAYGYTFGSGTRLTVV.

This chain links TRBV7-3 with TRBJ2-7; the D gene is possibly TRBD2 (5 bases). The CDR3 length is 14 residues. Germline lookup yields CDR1 SGHTA and CDR2 FQGTGA. The V and J ends lost 3 bases and 6 bases respectively, with 15 bases between them. Here the CDR3 reads CASSLGSLGSEQYF. The CDR3 DNA follows: TGTGCCAGCAGCTTGGGGAGCCTGGGGTCCGAGCAGTACTTC.

As regards this clone: Other DNA sequences from this sample encode an identical CDR3 as well. The J gene is TRBJ2-7, the V gene TRBV19, with a tentative D call TRBD1 (6 bases). Germline lookup yields CDR1 LNHDA and CDR2 SQIVND (reference sequence). V was cut by 4 bases and J by 0 bases, with 7 bases left in between. This CDR3 region has 13 residues. DNA of the CDR3: TGTGCCAGTAGTACAGGGGTCTCCTACGAGCAGTACTTC. This codes for CASSTGVSYEQYF.

The chain combines TRBV30 with TRBJ1-2; 9 positions agree with TRBD1. Germline CDR1 and CDR2: GTSNPN and SVGIG (reference sequence). This CDR3 is built from 14 residues. The trim removed 2 bases at V and 4 bases at J, leaving 5 bases unmatched. The DNA of the CDR3 is TGTGCCTGGAGTTGGACAGGGGACGCCTATGGCTACACCTTC. Encoded protein: CAWSWTGDAYGYTF.

The chain couples TRBV11-2 to TRBJ2-1; 8 positions match TRBD2. The CDR3 spans 16 residues. CDR1 SGHAT and CDR2 FQNNGV come from the germline V gene. V lost 0 bases, J lost 4 bases, and 5 bases stayed unmatched. The CDR3 region is CASSLDPGRDYNEQFF. The CDR3, as DNA: TGTGCCAGCAGCTTAGACCCCGGGAGGGATTACAATGAGCAGTTCTTC. Together with reference TRBV11-2 and TRBJ2-1, the CDR3 gives the full variable domain: EAGVAQSPRYKIIEKRQSVAFWCNPISGHATLYWYQQILGQGPKLLIQFQNNGVVDDSQLPKDRFSAERLKGVDSTLKIQPAKLEDSAVYLCASSLDPGRDYNEQFFGPGTRLTVL.

The chain links TRBV25-1 to TRBJ2-7, with D possibly TRBD2 on 5 matching bases. The germline V and J ends were trimmed by 4 bases and 8 bases, with 9 bases remaining between them. This CDR3 comprises 11 residues. Germline CDR1 and CDR2: MGHDK and SYGVNS. The CDR3 sequence: CASSGGVKQYF. The CDR3 bases are TGTGCCAGCAGTGGGGGAGTCAAGCAGTACTTC.

The V call is TRBV6-6, the J call TRBJ2-7; D uncertain. This CDR3 has 12 residues. V was clipped by 6 bases and J by 2 bases, with 8 bases between them. Germline values: CDR1 MNHNY, CDR2 SVGAGI (reference sequence). DNA for the CDR3: TGTGCCAGCAGAGGGCAGACCTACGAGCAGTACTTC. This sequence encodes CASRGQTYEQYF.

Turning to this clone: This sample includes further DNA sequences coding for the same CDR3. The rearrangement links TRBV9 to TRBJ2-1, with D tentatively TRBD1 or TRBD2 (5 bases each). The CDR3 sequence is 12 residues long. Germline V gives CDR1 SGDLS, CDR2 YYNGEE. Trimming took 4 bases from V and 6 from J, leaving 8 bases between them. The CDR3, as DNA: TGTGCCAGCAGCCCTGGGGGCAATGAGCAGTTCTTC. Its protein is CASSPGGNEQFF. Full variable domain (missing parts from reference TRBV9 and TRBJ2-1): DSGVTQTPKHLITATGQRVTLRCSPRSGDLSVYWYQQSLDQGLQFLIQYYNGEERAKGNILERFSAQQFPDLHSELNLSSLELGDSALYFCASSPGGNEQFFGPGTRLTVL.

The chain uses TRBV7-2 and TRBJ2-1; 7 positions agree with TRBD1. The CDR3 consists of 17 residues. V shed 5 bases and J 2 bases; nucleotides not matched to a gene: 12. Germline CDR1 reads SGHTA; CDR2 reads FQGNSA. The CDR3 is CASSVRDSPYTYNEQFF. The CDR3 DNA is TGTGCCAGCAGCGTACGGGACAGCCCCTACACCTACAATGAGCAGTTCTTC.

This sequence joins TRBV28 and TRBJ2-7; D assignment may be TRBD1 or TRBD2 (6 bases each). The CDR3 loop spans 18 amino acids. Germline-derived CDR1 and CDR2 are MDHEN and SYDVKM. V gave up 6 bases and J gave up 1 base, with 25 bases separating them. As DNA, the CDR3 is TGTGCCAGCAGCCCGGTGAGGGGGGCCCCGCTGAATTCCTACGAGCAGTACTTC. Translated, it gives CASSPVRGAPLNSYEQYF.

The V gene is TRBV7-9, the J gene TRBJ2-2, with 10 positions matching TRBD2. The germline gives CDR1 SEHNR, CDR2 FQNEAQ (reference sequence). V was clipped by 2 bases and J by 6 bases; unmatched bases: 9. The CDR3 is 17 residues long. The CDR3 DNA reads TGTGCCAGCAGCTTAACCCGTAGCGGGAGGTTTTCCGGGGAGCTGTTTTTT. Protein: CASSLTRSGRFSGELFF.

The rearrangement joins TRBV10-3 to TRBJ1-1; D call uncertain. Germline values: CDR1 ENHRY, CDR2 SYGVKD. Deletions cut 6 bases from V and 1 base from J, with 6 bases between. The CDR3 covers 12 residues. The CDR3 DNA follows: TGTGCCATCAGACAATGGAACACTGAAGCTTTCTTT. Translated: CAIRQWNTEAFF.

V usage is TRBV7-2 and J usage is TRBJ1-4, with a possible D match to TRBD1 (5 bases). The V and J ends lost 2 bases and 3 bases respectively, with 22 bases between them. The germline gives CDR1 SGHTA, CDR2 FQGNSA. This CDR3 region has 19 residues. The CDR3 loop is CASSLYPTGGVQANEKLFF. In DNA, the CDR3 is TGTGCCAGCAGCTTATATCCGACGGGGGGAGTTCAGGCTAATGAAAAACTGTTTTTT.

The chain employs TRBV4-1 and TRBJ2-7; D perhaps matches TRBD1 (7 bases). V lost 1 base to trimming and J lost 6 bases, with 22 bases between them. The CDR3 has 17 amino acids. Germline assignment: CDR1 MGHRA and CDR2 YSYEKL. As DNA, the CDR3 is TGCGCCAGCAGCCAAGTGTCCCCGCGAGCAGGGGGGAGCGAGCAGTACTTC. It encodes CASSQVSPRAGGSEQYF.

This rearrangement joins TRBV7-7 to TRBJ2-1, with D perhaps matching TRBD2 (5 bases). V dropped 3 bases and J dropped 7 bases, with 10 bases sitting between them. Germline-derived CDR1 and CDR2 are SSHAT and FNYEAQ (reference sequence). The length of the CDR3 is 13 residues. The CDR3 DNA reads as TGTGCCAGCAGCTTCGGAGGAGTGAATGAGCAGTTCTTC. It translates to CASSFGGVNEQFF. Supplemented by reference TRBV7-7 and TRBJ2-1, the full variable domain reads GAGVSQSPRYKVTKRGQDVTLRCDPISSHATLYWYQQALGQGPEFLTYFNYEAQPDKSGLPSDRFSAERPEGSISTLTIQRTEQRDSAMYRCASSFGGVNEQFFGPGTRLTVL.

The chain has TRBV19 and TRBJ2-2, with 8 bases fitting TRBD2. Germline loops: CDR1 LNHDA, CDR2 SQIVND (reference sequence). The CDR3 is 15 amino acids. V dropped 7 bases and J dropped 6; count of bases not matched to a gene: 10. CDR3 amino acids: CASKPGLVVPGELFF. The CDR3 DNA reads TGTGCCAGTAAACCGGGACTAGTGGTTCCCGGGGAGCTGTTTTTT.

The rearrangement links TRBV5-1 to TRBJ2-7; 8 bases line up with TRBD1. Germline lookup yields CDR1 SGHRS and CDR2 YFSETQ. V was clipped by 2 bases and J by 1 base; unmatched bases: 2. This CDR3 is built from 14 residues. In nucleotides, the CDR3 is TGCGCCAGCAGCTTAAGACAGGGGTCCTACGAGCAGTACTTC. This translates into CASSLRQGSYEQYF.

This clone occurred once. This rearrangement joins TRBV27 to TRBJ2-6; possible D gene TRBD1, 6 bases. The V gene lost 3 bases and the J gene lost 0 bases, with 15 bases spanning the gap. Germline lookup yields CDR1 MNHEY and CDR2 SMNVEV (reference sequence). The CDR3 runs to 18 residues. CDR3 bases: TGTGCCAGCAGTTTTCTAGGGGTGGGACACTCTGGGGCCAACGTCCTGACTTTC. Its translation: CASSFLGVGHSGANVLTF.

This sequence joins TRBV9 and TRBJ1-3; 8 positions match TRBD1. This CDR3 is 14 amino acids long. CDR1 is SGDLS and CDR2 is YYNGEE in the germline V gene. V was clipped by 3 bases and J by 10 bases; unmatched bases: 9. The CDR3 loop reads CASSASRGLRTIYF. Here the CDR3 DNA reads TGTGCCAGCAGCGCCAGCAGGGGGCTACGTACCATATATTTT.

The chain carries TRBV27 and TRBJ2-3; D not resolved. The germline CDR1 and CDR2 sequences are MNHEY and SMNVEV (reference sequence). V was pared by 6 bases and J by 0 bases, with 7 bases between. This CDR3 region has 13 residues. The DNA for the CDR3 is TGTGCCAGCAGGCGTCCAAGCACAGATACGCAGTATTTT. The encoded protein is CASRRPSTDTQYF.

The chain carries TRBV27 and TRBJ2-3; 10 bases agree with TRBD2. This CDR3 comprises 16 residues. Germline assignment: CDR1 MNHEY and CDR2 SMNVEV (reference sequence). The V and J ends lost 6 bases and 2 bases, in that order; junction bases with no gene match: 8. CDR3 nucleotides: TGTGCCAGCAGAGAACTAGCGGGACAACTCACAGATACGCAGTATTTT. This encodes CASRELAGQLTDTQYF.

The rearrangement joins TRBV5-1 to TRBJ2-1; possibly TRBD1 for D (6 bases). With 9 bases removed from V and 3 bases from J, the gap between germline ends came to 16 bases. Germline CDR1 is SGHRS and CDR2 is YFSETQ. CDR3 length: 14 amino acids. CDR3 bases: TGCGCCACCAGATTAGGGGGTGACTACAATGAGCAGTTCTTC. This gives the protein CATRLGGDYNEQFF.

V gene TRBV27 combines with J gene TRBJ2-7, with D perhaps TRBD2 (6 bases). Trimming cost V 8 bases and J 1 base, with 18 bases left between them. This CDR3 comprises 15 residues. Germline V gives CDR1 MNHEY, CDR2 SMNVEV (reference sequence). The CDR3: CASPPRENRSYEQYF. In nucleotides, the CDR3 is TGTGCCAGCCCACCCCGGGAGAATAGGTCCTACGAGCAGTACTTC.